This paragraph reports one T cell receptor (beta chain). The lymph nodes were axillary draining lymph nodes from breast cancer patients. The source of the sample is a study of breast tumors, draining lymph nodes, adjacent tissues. V was pared by 1 base and J by 0 bases, with 13 bases between. The CDR3 contains 17 residues. Germline V lookup: CDR1 SGHVS, CDR2 FQNEAQ. MiXCR, applied by TCRdb to the multiplex PCR reads, yields one record per CDR3 protein. The sample yields about 140,000 distinct CDR3 sequences, approximately 20% seen once. This chain uses TRBV7-8 with TRBJ1-3, with D unresolved. Source material: axillary lymph node tissue. The clonotype originates from a female donor with breast cancer. Some clones in this sample may be carry-over from other donors' samples. The CDR3 region is CASSLGRTAGSGNTIYF. CDR3 DNA: TGTGCCAGCAGCTTAGGAAGGACGGCCGGCTCTGGAAACACCATATATTTT.